This T cell receptor beta chain was retrieved from a study of T cell repertoires in ileal Crohn's disease (dated 2019 in TCRdb). Background for the entire study: Median disease duration was around 7.9 years, and about 40% of patients were identified as active smokers at the time of surgery. Every patient underwent surgery because of a complication, which was stricturing disease in about 61% and penetrating disease in approximately 40%. Postoperative therapy was given to about half of the patients, with thiopurines administered to ten to eleven patients and anti-TNF agents administered to approximately 20 patients. The M0 samples consisted of biopsies taken from the inflamed part of the ileum within the surgical resection specimen. Five hundred nanograms of biopsy DNA per sample were submitted for commercial TCRB immunosequencing. A prospective multicentre cohort supplied the roughly 57 Crohn's disease patients whose TCR repertoires were analysed. Running in parallel with the study was a multicentre cohort set up to find predictors of early endoscopic recurrence following ileocolonic resection. Endoscopic postoperative recurrence was defined by a Rutgeerts score above i0. A total of roughly 170 mucosal samples from 57 patients were sequenced, collected from several sites on the surgical specimen and at postoperative endoscopy.

As encoded in the germline V gene, CDR1 is SGHTA while CDR2 is FQGTGA. The CDR3 starts with the cysteine, ends with the phenylalanine, and has 17 residues. The kept DNA is CDR3 alone, 51 bases in frame from the first base. Relative to germline, V is missing 2 bases and J is missing 1 base, with 3 bases of the junction outside any gene match. What the research found in general, with its limitations: Endoscopic recurrence was linked to a higher percentage of high-frequency clones at surgery, and recurrence occurred in every patient whose clonality exceeded 26.8% (18/57). Mucosal CD4 and CD8 T cells were sorted and sequenced only in a subgroup of patients, whose size was not stated. More high-frequency clones were carried by sorted CD8 T cells than by CD4 T cells, suggesting that mucosal expansions were mainly CD8. A significantly higher proportion of clonal expansions was observed in active smokers at surgery than in non-smokers (25.9% vs 17.9%, p=0.02).

Library preparation was by the immunoSEQ multiplex PCR assay. Adaptive Biotechnology amplified the CDR3 regions from genomic DNA with a two-step multiplex PCR designed to control amplification bias. In the first PCR, primers covered every V and J gene segment, and in the second PCR, barcodes and Illumina adapters were added. CDR3 libraries were sequenced using an Illumina instrument. The published analysis was carried out like this. Vendor-provided pipelines were combined with custom analysis of raw data in R/Bioconductor under R version 3.3.0. Clonality, which ranges from 0 to 1, was calculated as the inverse of the normalised Shannon entropy across all productive clones. The repertoire share taken up by the top 100 clones defined high-frequency clones, and only clones that passed a 95% confidence test were kept. Overlap between samples was measured with the Morisita-Horn index, while repertoire diversity was measured with the Simpson index. TCRdb holds this immuneACCESS table with in-frame rearrangements only. Some clones are missing; in checked studies, unresolved V genes explain under half, and the rest has no known cause. V and J calls and clone size are given by that table; D and trimming were obtained from the DNA. This sample has 2,500 to 3,500 clones in its table, and about 76% of those were observed once. The ten largest clones capture around 6.5% of the sample.

As for this clone: It lacks a known antigen. Base quality data are lacking; no much larger clone is found one base away.

Taken with the paper, the label for time point translates to: inflamed ileum from the surgical specimen. Eligible patients were adults with ileal or ileocolonic Crohn's disease who had an indication for ileocolonic resection. Whole ileal mucosal biopsies were kept frozen at -80 degrees C prior to DNA extraction. Genomic DNA was isolated from frozen whole biopsies using a TRizol-based method, and the DNA was quantified with a NanoDrop 2000 spectrophotometer. This TCR derives from an adult with Crohn's disease. Recombination joined TRBV7-3 with TRBJ2-2; 11 central bases correspond to TRBD2. The sample comprised ileal tissue. The DNA reads as follows: TGTGCCAGCAGCTTAGTAGCGGGAGGGCTGAACACCGGGGAGCTGTTTTTT. This codes for CASSLVAGGLNTGELFF.